This passage covers 5 T cell receptor beta chains from one sample sequenced in a study of T cell clonality in common variable immunodeficiency. Sequenced by immunoSEQ multiplex PCR; TCRdb stores in-frame clones only, minus some. Observed in the sample are 45,000 to 60,000 clones, none of them singletons. Sequences were obtained from peripheral blood mononuclear cells. These receptors were collected from a person aged 18 to 69 in good health.

The sample holds many counts of this clone. The read gets to within 3 residues of the CDR3 end, and the germline J gene fills in the rest. The chain links TRBV5-4 to TRBJ2-7; a possible D gene is TRBD2 (6 bases). Per germline, CDR1 SGHNT and CDR2 YYREEE (reference sequence). Trimming cost V 0 bases and J 2 bases, with 9 bases left between them. This CDR3 is built from 14 residues. CDR3 in amino acids: CASSLAGGTYEQYF. CDR3 bases read: TGTGCCAGCAGCTTGGCCGGGGGAACCTACGAG. The whole variable domain, remainder taken from reference TRBV5-4 and TRBJ2-7, is ETGVTQSPTHLIKTRGQQVTLRCSSQSGHNTVSWYQQALGQGPQFIFQYYREEENGRGNFPPRFSGLQFPNYSSELNVNALELDDSALYLCASSLAGGTYEQYFGPGTRLTVT.

This clone was seen at least ten times. The CDR3 spells CASSQEMVPSGGSAGYTF. CDR3 DNA, as far as it was read: TGTGCCAGCAGCCAAGAAATGGTTCCCTCGGGGGGCTCGGCGGGC. The rearrangement uses TRBV14 and TRBJ1-2, with D possibly matching TRBD1 (6 bases). The sequence runs out 3 residues before the end of the CDR3; the remainder is reconstructed from the germline J gene. Germline lookup yields CDR1 SGHDN and CDR2 FVKESK. This CDR3 is built from 18 residues.

On this clone itself: From the germline J gene comes the end of the CDR3, since the read stops 3 residues before it. The chain carries TRBV6-1 and TRBJ2-4; D perhaps matches TRBD1 (5 bases). Germline V gives CDR1 MNHNS, CDR2 SASEGT. The CDR3 runs 13 residues. CDR3 DNA, as far as it was read: TGTGCCAGCAGTGTTGGGGCGTCCTATGGT. It encodes CASSVGASYG. The whole CDR3 is CASSVGASYGQYF.

At least ten counts were recorded for this clone. The read terminates 3 residues ahead of where the CDR3 ends, so the germline J gene completes it. V is TRBV4-2 and J is TRBJ2-3; no reliable D call. The V end lost 4 bases, the J end lost 4 bases, and 9 bases lay between the germline ends. Germline V lookup: CDR1 LGHNA, CDR2 YNFKEQ. CDR3 length: 13 residues. The chain's CDR3 is CASSLQMSDTQYF. The CDR3 DNA, read in part, is TGTGCCAGCAGCCTACAGATGTCAGATACG.

This clone was observed many times. The read falls 3 residues short of the CDR3 end, and the missing part is taken from the germline J gene. The V call is TRBV11-3, the J call TRBJ2-2; 7 bases align to TRBD1. V lost 5 bases, J lost 4 bases, and 7 bases stayed unmatched. CDR3 length equals 15 residues. Looked up from germline, CDR1 is SGHNT and CDR2 is YENEEA. The CDR3 is CASSLTGAGTGELFF. CDR3 bases read: TGTGCCAGCAGCCTCACAGGGGCGGGCACCGGGGAG.